One sample yielded the 10 T cell receptor beta chains listed below, sequenced in a study of blood T cell repertoires in COVID-19. The method was immunoSEQ multiplex PCR; TCRdb's version includes in-frame clones alone and lacks a portion of them. The repertoire consists of about 170,000 clones, with approximately 91% occurring once and the leading ten covering approximately 0.8%. The sequenced sample consisted of PBMCs or T cells enriched from blood (not recorded which). The receptor set was obtained from a woman between 18 and 30 years old who had recovered from COVID-19.

The rearrangement uses TRBV28 and TRBJ2-7; D is uncertain. Per germline, CDR1 MDHEN and CDR2 SYDVKM. The length of the CDR3 is 13 residues. V lost 5 bases and J lost 2, with 10 bases in between. Here the CDR3 reads CASSLETPYEQYF. The CDR3 nucleotides read TGTGCCAGCAGTCTAGAGACGCCCTACGAGCAGTACTTC.

V usage is TRBV6-5 and J usage is TRBJ2-1, with D possibly being TRBD2 (5 bases). This CDR3 is built from 15 residues. Germline V gene data show CDR1 as MNHEY and CDR2 as SVGAGI. V was pared by 6 bases and J by 1 base, with 13 bases between. CDR3 nucleotide sequence: TGTGCCAGCAGACCCCTCTTAGCGTCCTACAATGAGCAGTTCTTC. Translated, it gives CASRPLLASYNEQFF.

The chain couples TRBV11-1 to TRBJ2-7, with a possible D match to TRBD2 (5 bases). This CDR3 contains 14 residues. V shed 7 bases and J shed 2 bases, with 15 bases lying between them. Germline V gives CDR1 SGHAT, CDR2 FQDESV (reference sequence). CDR3 sequence: CASTTPTKTYEQYF. CDR3 bases: TGTGCCAGCACCACTCCGACTAAAACCTACGAGCAGTACTTC.

In its sample, this clone was seen a few times. V usage is TRBV10-3 and J usage is TRBJ1-2; possibly TRBD1 for D (5 bases). From germline, CDR1 is ENHRY and CDR2 SYGVKD. Trimming took 6 bases from V and 7 from J, leaving 15 bases between them. CDR3 size: 13 residues. The CDR3 nucleotides are TGTGCCATCAGGACGACAGATAGTTTTGGCTACACCTTC. This encodes CAIRTTDSFGYTF.

The chain uses TRBV27 and TRBJ2-3; no clear D. Looked up from germline, CDR1 is MNHEY and CDR2 is SMNVEV (reference sequence). V was clipped by 6 bases and J by 2 bases, with 6 bases between them. The CDR3 spans 12 residues. CDR3 protein: CASRRFTDTQYF. The CDR3 coding sequence is TGTGCCAGCAGGAGGTTCACAGATACGCAGTATTTT.

The chain uses TRBV18 and TRBJ1-2, with 8 bases identical to TRBD1. Germline CDR1 and CDR2: KGHSH and LQKENI. The CDR3 consists of 17 residues. The V segment lost 3 bases and the J segment 4 bases; nucleotides outside the gene matches: 13. The CDR3 is CASSPLNSGQGSYGYTF. In nucleotides, the CDR3 is TGTGCCAGCTCACCGCTCAATAGCGGACAGGGCTCCTATGGCTACACCTTC.

The chain carries TRBV6-1 and TRBJ1-5, with D possibly being TRBD1 (5 bases). Germline lookup yields CDR1 MNHNS and CDR2 SASEGT. Trimming cost V 1 base and J 10 bases, with 8 bases left between them. CDR3 size: 12 residues. The DNA of the CDR3 is TGTGCCAGCAGTGAAGGGGGACTACCCCAGCATTTT. It specifies CASSEGGLPQHF.

V and J are TRBV25-1 and TRBJ1-4; unclear D gene. Trimming took 3 bases from V and 7 from J, leaving 12 bases between them. Per the germline V gene, CDR1 is MGHDK and CDR2 is SYGVNS. The CDR3 is 14 amino acids. The CDR3 DNA is TGTGCCAGCAGTGATACGGGGTCGGGTGAAAAACTGTTTTTT. It is translated as CASSDTGSGEKLFF.

The sample holds a few counts of this clone. V and J are TRBV4-1 and TRBJ2-5, with 8 bases matching TRBD1. Germline loops: CDR1 MGHRA, CDR2 YSYEKL. The CDR3 contains 16 residues. V trimming: 2 bases; J trimming: 1 base; junction bases outside the gene matches: 6. As DNA, the CDR3 is TGCGCCAGCAGCCAACACGAGGACAGGGCCCAAGAGACCCAGTACTTC. Its translation: CASSQHEDRAQETQYF.

The rearrangement links TRBV6-5 to TRBJ1-5, with TRBD1 identical over 8 bases. This CDR3 has 14 residues. Per germline, CDR1 MNHEY and CDR2 SVGAGI. After removal of 2 bases from V and 6 bases from J, the junction contained 3 bases not matched to a gene. In nucleotides, the CDR3 is TGTGCCAGCAGTTACGCACAGGGGGGTCAGCCCCAGCATTTT. It translates to CASSYAQGGQPQHF.